The rows below give T cell receptor beta chains drawn from one sample of a study of neurological immune-mediated disorders. Each CDR3 protein is one row after TCRdb ran MiXCR on the 5' RACE reads. Here the sample spans about 74,000 distinct CDR3 sequences, less than 5.5% being singletons. The sequenced sample consisted of PBMCs. The receptors originated from a man aged 18 to 30 with multiple sclerosis. The CDR3 runs from the conserved cysteine through the conserved F or W. A D gene is named only where the DNA matches it firmly. The listing skips clone size in some rows; elsewhere it reads once, few, many or a size class.

j_call	v_call	clone_size	d_call	cdr3_aa	cdr3_nt
TRBJ1-5	TRBV20-1	many	-	CSARTRTQPQHF	TGCAGTGCACGAACGAGGACGCAGCCCCAGCATTTT
TRBJ1-1	TRBV20-1	many	-	CSAPSGVTMNTEAFF	TGCAGTGCTCCCTCTGGGGTCACCATGAACACTGAAGCTTTCTTT
TRBJ2-7	TRBV11-1	-	-	CASSHTSYEQYF	TGTGCCAGCAGCCATACGTCCTACGAGCAGTACTTC
TRBJ2-4	TRBV25-1	many	-	CASSELTEDIQYF	TGTGCCAGCAGTGAACTCACGGAGGACATTCAGTACTTC
TRBJ2-7	TRBV7-2	many	TRBD2	CASSQRPAQLAGGEQYF	TGTGCCAGCAGCCAACGACCCGCACAACTAGCGGGAGGCGAGCAGTACTTC
TRBJ2-7	TRBV9	many	-	CASSAGLNSPHYYEQYF	TGTGCCAGCAGCGCCGGGTTGAATAGCCCCCACTACTACGAGCAGTACTTC
TRBJ2-3	TRBV7-2	many	-	CASSRPPPDTQYF	TGTGCCAGCAGCCGCCCCCCCCCAGATACGCAGTATTTT
TRBJ2-3	TRBV6-5	-	TRBD1	CASSYTDRTTDTQYF	TGTGCCAGCAGTTACACGGACAGGACCACAGATACGCAGTATTTT
TRBJ2-4	TRBV24-1	many	-	CATSAGLAKNIQYF	TGTGCCACCAGTGCAGGACTAGCCAAAAACATTCAGTACTTC
TRBJ2-1	TRBV24-1	-	-	CATSDLRGRSYNEQFF	TGTGCCACCAGTGACCTTCGAGGGAGATCCTACAATGAGCAGTTCTTC
TRBJ1-5	TRBV6-2/TRBV6-3	many	-	CASSYGRAGDGQHF	TGTGCCAGCAGTTATGGCAGGGCGGGCGATGGCCAGCATTTT
TRBJ2-6	TRBV29-1	many	TRBD1	CSARGPGANVLTF	TGCAGCGCCAGGGGGCCTGGGGCCAACGTCCTGACTTTC
TRBJ1-4	TRBV29-1	many	-	CSAMDSLHEKLFF	TGCAGCGCTATGGACAGTCTACATGAAAAACTGTTTTTT
TRBJ2-1	TRBV5-1	many	-	CASSLAGTETYNEQFF	TGCGCCAGCAGCTTGGCGGGAACGGAAACCTACAATGAGCAGTTCTTC
TRBJ1-4	TRBV20-1	many	-	CSARKGSQLFF	TGCAGTGCTAGGAAGGGGAGCCAACTGTTTTTT
TRBJ1-5	TRBV20-1	many	TRBD1	CSAKRGGNNQPQHF	TGCAGTGCCAAGCGAGGGGGCAACAATCAGCCCCAGCATTTT
TRBJ2-1	TRBV12-3/TRBV12-4	many	-	CASSSYIDYNEQFF	TGTGCCAGCAGTTCGTACATAGATTACAATGAGCAGTTCTTC
TRBJ1-3	TRBV7-8	few	-	CASSLVTRSGNTIYF	TGTGCCAGCAGCTTAGTGACCCGCTCTGGAAACACCATATATTTT
TRBJ2-5	TRBV7-9	many	-	CASSLMAGGETQYF	TGTGCCAGCAGCTTAATGGCAGGTGGGGAGACCCAGTACTTC
TRBJ1-2	TRBV15	-	-	CATSREYSSNYGYTF	TGTGCCACCAGCAGAGAATACAGCTCTAACTATGGCTACACCTTC
TRBJ2-3	TRBV10-3	many	TRBD2	CAISERLAGSTDTQYF	TGTGCCATCAGTGAGCGACTAGCGGGCAGCACAGATACGCAGTATTTT
TRBJ2-7	TRBV5-1	-	TRBD1	CASSFGTGAYEQYF	TGCGCCAGCAGCTTCGGGACAGGGGCCTACGAGCAGTACTTC
TRBJ2-3	TRBV28	many	TRBD2	CASRLQGGGGYVQYF	TGTGCCAGCAGGTTACAAGGCGGGGGGGGATATGTGCAGTATTTT
TRBJ2-2	TRBV20-1	many	TRBD2	CSAQRGASTGELFF	TGCAGTGCCCAGCGGGGGGCATCCACCGGGGAGCTGTTTTTT
TRBJ1-4	TRBV5-5	many	TRBD1	CASSTDGTGDEKLFF	TGTGCCAGCAGCACGGACGGGACAGGGGATGAAAAACTGTTTTTT
TRBJ2-2	TRBV20-1	few	-	CSTKLGTGELFF	TGCAGTACCAAGCTTGGGACCGGGGAGCTGTTTTTT
TRBJ2-7	TRBV9	many	-	CASSPPDPRAYEQYF	TGTGCCAGCAGCCCCCCGGACCCCCGGGCTTACGAGCAGTACTTC
TRBJ2-3	TRBV20-1	many	-	CSARGGVITSTDTQYF	TGCAGTGCTAGAGGCGGAGTCATTACCAGCACAGATACGCAGTATTTT
TRBJ2-1	TRBV7-2	-	-	CASTPGPYSHEQFF	TGTGCCAGCACCCCAGGGCCCTACTCCCATGAGCAGTTCTTC
TRBJ2-5	TRBV5-1	many	-	CASSFWTGRGETQYF	TGCGCCAGCAGCTTCTGGACAGGGAGGGGAGAGACCCAGTACTTC
TRBJ1-1	TRBV20-1	many	-	CSARRPQNTEAFF	TGCAGTGCTAGGAGGCCGCAGAACACTGAAGCTTTCTTT
TRBJ2-6	TRBV7-3	many	TRBD1	CASGPQGAPGANVLTF	TGTGCCAGCGGGCCGCAGGGGGCACCTGGGGCCAACGTCCTGACTTTC
TRBJ1-2	TRBV20-1	many	-	CSALDRYGYTF	TGCAGTGCTCTAGACCGATATGGCTACACCTTC
TRBJ1-5	TRBV29-1	-	-	CSVVGAGEPQNF	TGCAGCGTTGTGGGAGCTGGGGAGCCCCAGAATTTT
TRBJ1-2	TRBV28	-	-	CASSPGNVHGYTF	TGTGCCAGCAGTCCGGGGAATGTGCATGGCTACACCTTC
TRBJ1-2	TRBV5-1	many	-	CASSSTGLSVDGYTF	TGCGCCAGCAGCTCAACAGGGTTGTCGGTGGATGGCTACACCTTC
TRBJ2-3	TRBV11-3	many	TRBD2	CASSQGLGRADTQYF	TGTGCCAGCAGCCAAGGGCTCGGGAGGGCAGATACGCAGTATTTT
TRBJ2-6	TRBV5-1	many	-	CASSLEGGAKVLTF	TGCGCCAGCAGCTTGGAGGGTGGGGCCAAAGTCCTGACTTTC
TRBJ2-2	TRBV9	many	-	CASSVGVRRQMNTGELFF	TGTGCCAGCAGCGTAGGCGTTAGGCGGCAGATGAACACCGGGGAGCTGTTTTTT
TRBJ2-2	TRBV20-1	many	-	CSATRWGLNTGELFF	TGCAGTGCTACGAGATGGGGGCTTAACACCGGGGAGCTGTTTTTT
TRBJ2-1	TRBV5-1	many	TRBD1	CASSLDRGQPVF	TGCGCCAGCAGCTTGGACAGGGGACAGCCAGTCTTC
TRBJ2-3	TRBV10-3	many	-	CAIAGDFGTPDADTQYF	TGTGCCATCGCTGGGGATTTCGGGACCCCGGATGCGGATACGCAGTATTTT
TRBJ1-2	TRBV5-5	many	-	CASSFPGAGYGYTF	TGTGCCAGCAGCTTCCCGGGGGCGGGCTATGGCTACACCTTC
TRBJ2-7	TRBV12-3/TRBV12-4	many	-	CASSFSASTPGEQYF	TGTGCCAGCAGTTTTTCGGCAAGCACACCGGGCGAGCAGTACTTC
TRBJ1-1	TRBV10-3	many	-	CAISIFARDTEAFF	TGTGCCATCAGTATCTTCGCCAGGGACACTGAAGCTTTCTTT
TRBJ2-1	TRBV2	many	-	CATLGQPNNEQFF	TGTGCCACCCTCGGGCAGCCGAACAATGAGCAGTTCTTC
TRBJ1-4	TRBV2	many	-	CASSQTGVTNEKLFF	TGTGCCAGCAGCCAAACGGGGGTAACTAATGAAAAACTGTTTTTT
TRBJ2-6	TRBV12-3/TRBV12-4	many	-	CASSFSGSHSGANVLTF	TGTGCCAGCAGTTTTAGTGGGAGCCACTCTGGGGCCAACGTCCTGACTTTC
TRBJ2-3	TRBV29-1	many	TRBD2	CSVGSGGAGDTQYF	TGCAGCGTCGGAAGCGGGGGGGCGGGAGATACGCAGTATTTT
TRBJ2-1	TRBV4-2	many	TRBD2	CASSQEEAGGAYNEQFF	TGTGCCAGCAGCCAAGAGGAGGCGGGAGGGGCCTACAATGAGCAGTTCTTC
TRBJ2-1	TRBV20-1	many	TRBD2	CSARRGGLRLNEQFF	TGCAGTGCTAGACGGGGGGGCTTACGGTTGAATGAGCAGTTCTTC
TRBJ2-4	TRBV30	many	TRBD1	CAWEQGEAKNIQYF	TGTGCCTGGGAACAGGGGGAGGCCAAAAACATTCAGTACTTC
TRBJ1-1	TRBV11-1	many	TRBD1	CASSKVTGGSQTEAFF	TGTGCCAGCAGCAAAGTGACAGGGGGAAGCCAAACTGAAGCTTTCTTT
TRBJ1-1	TRBV20-1	many	-	CSAPGTLGPEAFF	TGCAGTGCTCCCGGGACACTGGGACCTGAAGCTTTCTTT
TRBJ1-2	TRBV18	many	-	CASSTQANYGYTF	TGTGCCAGCTCAACTCAGGCTAACTATGGCTACACCTTC